The rows below give T cell receptor beta chains drawn from one sample of a study of shared clonotypes between healthy human individuals. Here immunoSEQ multiplex PCR was the method, and the copy in TCRdb shows in-frame clones only, minus some. The sample contains 2 million to 2.5 million clones, approximately 94% of which appear only once. The sample taken for sequencing was naive CD4+ T cells sorted from blood. The receptors stem from a young man in good health. Both conserved end residues are part of each CDR3. A D gene is named only where the DNA matches it firmly. Clone size, where shown, is once, few, many, or a class for clones that have expanded.

J gene: TRBJ2-5
clone size: -
D gene: TRBD2
V gene: TRBV7-9
CDR3 protein: CASSPTGRLAGEETQYF
CDR3 DNA: TGTGCCAGCAGTCCTACGGGGCGACTAGCGGGGGAAGAGACCCAGTACTTC

J gene: TRBJ2-1
clone size: -
D gene: -
V gene: TRBV27
CDR3 protein: CASRLRGLGRDEQFF
CDR3 DNA: TGTGCCAGCAGATTAAGAGGGCTGGGAAGGGATGAGCAGTTCTTC

J gene: TRBJ1-5
clone size: -
D gene: -
V gene: TRBV7-3
CDR3 protein: CASSPRKYSNQPQHF
CDR3 DNA: TGTGCCAGCAGCCCGCGGAAATATAGCAATCAGCCCCAGCATTTT

J gene: TRBJ2-3
clone size: -
D gene: -
V gene: TRBV29-1
CDR3 protein: CSVRDPDTQYF
CDR3 DNA: TGCAGCGTCCGAGATCCGGATACGCAGTATTTT

J gene: TRBJ1-5
clone size: -
D gene: TRBD1
V gene: TRBV10-1
CDR3 protein: CASSLRQGYSNQPQHF
CDR3 DNA: TGCGCCAGCAGTTTGCGACAGGGGTATAGCAATCAGCCCCAGCATTTT

J gene: TRBJ1-6
clone size: few
D gene: TRBD1
V gene: TRBV19
CDR3 protein: CASSSGTGLNSPLHF
CDR3 DNA: TGTGCCAGTTCGTCGGGGACAGGGCTTAATTCACCCCTCCACTTT

J gene: TRBJ1-2
clone size: -
D gene: -
V gene: TRBV28
CDR3 protein: CASSLGGKAQTF
CDR3 DNA: TGTGCCAGCAGTTTGGGGGGTAAGGCCCAGACCTTC

J gene: TRBJ1-1
clone size: -
D gene: -
V gene: TRBV6-5
CDR3 protein: CASSYSAGNTEAFF
CDR3 DNA: TGTGCCAGCAGTTACTCAGCGGGGAACACTGAAGCTTTCTTT

J gene: TRBJ1-6
clone size: few
D gene: -
V gene: TRBV6-1
CDR3 protein: CASSVTRRPGAYSPLHF
CDR3 DNA: TGTGCCAGCAGTGTTACGCGACGGCCAGGGGCATATAGTCCCCTCCACTTT

J gene: TRBJ1-4
clone size: -
D gene: -
V gene: TRBV27
CDR3 protein: CASSTRQPMGEKLFF
CDR3 DNA: TGTGCCAGCAGTACCCGACAGCCCATGGGGGAAAAACTGTTTTTT

J gene: TRBJ2-5
clone size: -
D gene: TRBD2
V gene: TRBV28
CDR3 protein: CASTPSGTLFGETQYF
CDR3 DNA: TGTGCCAGCACCCCCAGCGGGACTCTTTTCGGAGAGACCCAGTACTTC

J gene: TRBJ2-3
clone size: -
D gene: -
V gene: TRBV5-1
CDR3 protein: CASSLGSIDTQYF
CDR3 DNA: TGCGCCAGCAGCTTGGGCTCCATAGATACGCAGTATTTT

J gene: TRBJ2-5
clone size: -
D gene: TRBD1
V gene: TRBV2
CDR3 protein: CASRNQGAGRETQYF
CDR3 DNA: TGTGCCAGCAGAAATCAGGGGGCAGGGAGAGAGACCCAGTACTTC

J gene: TRBJ2-7
clone size: -
D gene: -
V gene: TRBV30
CDR3 protein: CAWTEDLSSYEQYF
CDR3 DNA: TGTGCCTGGACAGAAGACTTATCCTCCTACGAGCAGTACTTC

J gene: TRBJ2-5
clone size: -
D gene: TRBD2
V gene: TRBV6-6
CDR3 protein: CASSYSGLAGLETQYF
CDR3 DNA: TGTGCCAGCAGTTACTCGGGACTAGCGGGACTAGAGACCCAGTACTTC

J gene: TRBJ1-2
clone size: -
D gene: -
V gene: TRBV10-3
CDR3 protein: CAISGTLGSPGYTF
CDR3 DNA: TGTGCCATCAGTGGGACCCTCGGGTCTCCTGGCTACACCTTC

J gene: TRBJ1-6
clone size: -
D gene: -
V gene: TRBV30
CDR3 protein: CAWSEQTGFYNSPLHF
CDR3 DNA: TGTGCCTGGAGCGAGCAAACAGGGTTCTATAATTCACCCCTCCACTTT

J gene: TRBJ2-3
clone size: -
D gene: TRBD2
V gene: TRBV2
CDR3 protein: CASSDRGRAADTQYF
CDR3 DNA: TGTGCCAGCAGTGATAGAGGGAGGGCGGCAGATACGCAGTATTTT

J gene: TRBJ2-1
clone size: once
D gene: -
V gene: TRBV11-2
CDR3 protein: CASSLGLATYNEQFF
CDR3 DNA: TGTGCCAGCAGCTTAGGGTTAGCGACCTACAATGAGCAGTTCTTC

J gene: TRBJ2-2
clone size: -
D gene: -
V gene: TRBV9
CDR3 protein: CASSVSLPGAGELFF
CDR3 DNA: TGTGCCAGCAGCGTTTCGCTGCCCGGAGCCGGGGAGCTGTTTTTT

J gene: TRBJ2-3
clone size: -
D gene: TRBD2
V gene: TRBV10-1
CDR3 protein: CASSEAGVSTDTQYF
CDR3 DNA: TGCGCCAGCAGTGAGGCGGGAGTCTCGACAGATACGCAGTATTTT

J gene: TRBJ1-4
clone size: -
D gene: -
V gene: TRBV19
CDR3 protein: CASSKGSGSLATNEKLFF
CDR3 DNA: TGTGCCAGTAGTAAAGGGTCGGGGAGCCTTGCAACTAATGAAAAACTGTTTTTT

J gene: TRBJ2-7
clone size: -
D gene: TRBD1
V gene: TRBV11-2
CDR3 protein: CASSPPDRGYPPYEQYF
CDR3 DNA: TGTGCCAGCAGCCCCCCGGACAGGGGATACCCGCCCTACGAGCAGTACTTC

J gene: TRBJ1-3
clone size: -
D gene: TRBD1
V gene: TRBV9
CDR3 protein: CASSASPGQMSSGNTIYF
CDR3 DNA: TGTGCCAGCAGCGCATCACCGGGACAGATGAGCTCTGGAAACACCATATATTTT

J gene: TRBJ2-3
clone size: -
D gene: TRBD1
V gene: TRBV2
CDR3 protein: CASSGTGNTQYF
CDR3 DNA: TGTGCCAGCAGTGGGACAGGAAACACGCAGTATTTT

J gene: TRBJ1-6
clone size: -
D gene: -
V gene: TRBV11-2
CDR3 protein: CASRPPGYNSPLHF
CDR3 DNA: TGTGCCAGCCGACCACCAGGTTACAATTCACCCCTCCACTTT

J gene: TRBJ1-1
clone size: -
D gene: TRBD1
V gene: TRBV5-1
CDR3 protein: CASSLALGQRPAAEAFF
CDR3 DNA: TGCGCCAGCAGCTTGGCTCTGGGACAGCGCCCCGCGGCTGAAGCTTTCTTT

J gene: TRBJ2-5
clone size: -
D gene: TRBD2
V gene: TRBV7-9
CDR3 protein: CASSLVLAGGQETQYF
CDR3 DNA: TGTGCCAGCAGCTTAGTGTTAGCGGGGGGTCAAGAGACCCAGTACTTC

J gene: TRBJ2-7
clone size: -
D gene: TRBD2
V gene: TRBV30
CDR3 protein: CAWSVQRGNYEQYF
CDR3 DNA: TGTGCCTGGAGTGTACAGCGGGGGAACTACGAGCAGTACTTC

J gene: TRBJ2-7
clone size: -
D gene: -
V gene: TRBV7-2
CDR3 protein: CASSPTAYEQYF
CDR3 DNA: TGTGCCAGCAGCCCTACTGCCTACGAGCAGTACTTC

J gene: TRBJ2-5
clone size: -
D gene: -
V gene: TRBV19
CDR3 protein: CASAGTERETQYF
CDR3 DNA: TGTGCCAGTGCCGGGACCGAGAGAGAGACCCAGTACTTC

J gene: TRBJ2-7
clone size: -
D gene: TRBD1
V gene: TRBV28
CDR3 protein: CASSLAGGPYEQYF
CDR3 DNA: TGTGCCAGCAGTTTGGCAGGGGGCCCTTACGAGCAGTACTTC

J gene: TRBJ2-7
clone size: -
D gene: -
V gene: TRBV25-1
CDR3 protein: CARGSPGLPSYEQYF
CDR3 DNA: TGTGCCAGGGGATCCCCGGGACTGCCATCCTACGAGCAGTACTTC

J gene: TRBJ1-1
clone size: once
D gene: -
V gene: TRBV19
CDR3 protein: CASSSRVISTEAFF
CDR3 DNA: TGTGCCAGTAGTTCCAGGGTGATAAGCACTGAAGCTTTCTTT

J gene: TRBJ2-1
clone size: -
D gene: -
V gene: TRBV7-7
CDR3 protein: CASSLAQLGDEQFF
CDR3 DNA: TGTGCTAGCAGCTTAGCGCAGCTAGGGGATGAGCAGTTCTTC

J gene: TRBJ1-1
clone size: once
D gene: TRBD1
V gene: TRBV7-9
CDR3 protein: CASRPTGTGGIRSTEAFF
CDR3 DNA: TGTGCCAGCAGACCCACCGGGACAGGGGGCATAAGATCCACTGAAGCTTTCTTT

J gene: TRBJ2-3
clone size: -
D gene: -
V gene: TRBV6-4
CDR3 protein: CASSRHVGAGTDTQYF
CDR3 DNA: TGTGCCAGCAGTCGACACGTCGGGGCTGGCACAGATACGCAGTATTTT

J gene: TRBJ1-1
clone size: -
D gene: -
V gene: TRBV5-4
CDR3 protein: CASTPVEGGATEAFF
CDR3 DNA: TGTGCCAGCACCCCGGTGGAGGGAGGGGCCACTGAAGCTTTCTTT

J gene: TRBJ2-5
clone size: -
D gene: TRBD2
V gene: TRBV2
CDR3 protein: CASSEHREGEETQYF
CDR3 DNA: TGTGCCAGCAGTGAACATCGGGAGGGGGAAGAGACCCAGTACTTC

J gene: TRBJ2-5
clone size: -
D gene: TRBD1
V gene: TRBV11-2
CDR3 protein: CASSSWDSWATQYF
CDR3 DNA: TGTGCCAGCAGCTCCTGGGACAGTTGGGCGACCCAGTACTTC

J gene: TRBJ2-4
clone size: -
D gene: -
V gene: TRBV19
CDR3 protein: CASSISPPGNIQYF
CDR3 DNA: TGTGCCAGTAGTATAAGTCCCCCGGGTAACATTCAGTACTTC

J gene: TRBJ1-5
clone size: -
D gene: -
V gene: TRBV5-1
CDR3 protein: CASSAENREYNNQPQHF
CDR3 DNA: TGCGCCAGCAGCGCGGAAAACCGGGAATACAACAATCAGCCCCAGCATTTT

J gene: TRBJ2-7
clone size: -
D gene: TRBD1
V gene: TRBV6-6
CDR3 protein: CASSYQDRNEQYF
CDR3 DNA: TGTGCCAGCAGTTACCAGGACAGGAACGAGCAGTACTTC

J gene: TRBJ2-5
clone size: -
D gene: TRBD2
V gene: TRBV9
CDR3 protein: CASSVAGTSGETQYF
CDR3 DNA: TGTGCCAGCAGCGTGGCCGGGACTAGTGGGGAGACCCAGTACTTC

J gene: TRBJ1-2
clone size: once
D gene: -
V gene: TRBV27
CDR3 protein: CASTPGMGGKIYGYTF
CDR3 DNA: TGTGCCAGCACCCCGGGGATGGGGGGGAAGATCTATGGCTACACCTTC

J gene: TRBJ2-1
clone size: -
D gene: -
V gene: TRBV6-6
CDR3 protein: CASSPSLPYNEQFF
CDR3 DNA: TGTGCCAGCAGCCCTTCATTACCCTACAATGAGCAGTTCTTC

J gene: TRBJ1-5
clone size: -
D gene: TRBD1
V gene: TRBV4-1
CDR3 protein: CASSQSPAGGSQPQHF
CDR3 DNA: TGCGCCAGCAGCCAATCCCCCGCAGGGGGTAGTCAGCCCCAGCATTTT

J gene: TRBJ2-2
clone size: -
D gene: TRBD1
V gene: TRBV2
CDR3 protein: CASSVLQGAEVAGELFF
CDR3 DNA: TGTGCCAGCAGTGTACTACAGGGGGCGGAGGTCGCCGGGGAGCTGTTTTTT

J gene: TRBJ2-7
clone size: -
D gene: -
V gene: TRBV5-1
CDR3 protein: CASSQTPGRYEQYF
CDR3 DNA: TGCGCCAGCAGCCAAACCCCGGGGAGGTACGAGCAGTACTTC

J gene: TRBJ1-2
clone size: -
D gene: -
V gene: TRBV5-6
CDR3 protein: CASSPVGVENYGYTF
CDR3 DNA: TGTGCCAGCAGTCCCGTCGGGGTGGAAAACTATGGCTACACCTTC

J gene: TRBJ2-2
clone size: -
D gene: TRBD1
V gene: TRBV18
CDR3 protein: CASSRGQGSTGELFF
CDR3 DNA: TGTGCCAGCTCAAGGGGACAGGGATCTACCGGGGAGCTGTTTTTT

J gene: TRBJ1-1
clone size: -
D gene: TRBD1
V gene: TRBV7-6
CDR3 protein: CASSIGQEDTEAFF
CDR3 DNA: TGTGCCAGCAGCATTGGACAGGAAGACACTGAAGCTTTCTTT

J gene: TRBJ2-7
clone size: -
D gene: TRBD1
V gene: TRBV5-1
CDR3 protein: CASSLAGDSYYEQYF
CDR3 DNA: TGCGCCAGCAGCTTGGCCGGGGACAGCTACTACGAGCAGTACTTC

J gene: TRBJ2-1
clone size: -
D gene: TRBD2
V gene: TRBV2
CDR3 protein: CASRLAGGPSSSYNEQFF
CDR3 DNA: TGTGCCAGCAGACTAGCGGGGGGCCCATCGAGCTCCTACAATGAGCAGTTCTTC

J gene: TRBJ2-7
clone size: -
D gene: -
V gene: TRBV7-9
CDR3 protein: CASSSQDGEQYF
CDR3 DNA: TGTGCCAGCAGCTCGCAGGACGGCGAGCAGTACTTC

J gene: TRBJ2-7
clone size: -
D gene: -
V gene: TRBV28
CDR3 protein: CASSGGTWEGQYF
CDR3 DNA: TGTGCCAGCAGTGGGGGCACCTGGGAGGGGCAGTACTTC

J gene: TRBJ2-1
clone size: -
D gene: -
V gene: TRBV18
CDR3 protein: CASSRGSEYYNEQFF
CDR3 DNA: TGTGCCAGCTCACGAGGATCAGAGTACTACAATGAGCAGTTCTTC

J gene: TRBJ1-4
clone size: once
D gene: -
V gene: TRBV18
CDR3 protein: CASSPGRETNEKLFF
CDR3 DNA: TGTGCCAGCTCACCAGGACGGGAAACTAATGAAAAACTGTTTTTT

J gene: TRBJ2-3
clone size: -
D gene: -
V gene: TRBV29-1
CDR3 protein: CSVEDRLKAVSTDTQYF
CDR3 DNA: TGCAGCGTTGAAGATCGCCTTAAGGCGGTTAGCACAGATACGCAGTATTTT

J gene: TRBJ2-5
clone size: -
D gene: -
V gene: TRBV7-2
CDR3 protein: CASSSLVGTPGTQYF
CDR3 DNA: TGTGCCAGCAGCTCATTGGTAGGGACACCAGGGACCCAGTACTTC